The 27 T cell receptor beta chains reported below all come from one sample, sequenced in a study of blood T cell repertoires in COVID-19. Method: immunoSEQ multiplex PCR; TCRdb's copy keeps in-frame clones and lacks some. Among around 450,000 clones listed, about 90% were seen once. The specimen was PBMCs or T cells enriched from blood (not recorded which). These receptor sequences come from a man younger than 35 who had recovered from COVID-19.

This sequence joins TRBV2 and TRBJ2-1, with a possible D match to TRBD2 (6 bases). Trimming took off 4 bases at V and 0 bases at J, with 13 bases between the two ends. Germline V gene data show CDR1 as SNHLY and CDR2 as FYNNEI. CDR3 size: 16 residues. The CDR3 loop reads CASSVIDGSSYNEQFF. CDR3 in DNA: TGTGCCAGCAGTGTCATCGACGGGAGCTCCTACAATGAGCAGTTCTTC.

The CDR3 reads CASSRTGDGYTF. The CDR3 DNA is TGTGCCAGCAGTAGGACAGGGGATGGCTACACCTTC. The chain uses TRBV27 and TRBJ1-2; 9 nucleotides agree with TRBD1. CDR3 length: 12 residues. V was clipped by 5 bases and J by 6 bases; unmatched bases: 1. Per the germline V gene, CDR1 is MNHEY and CDR2 is SMNVEV (reference sequence).

The chain carries TRBV19 and TRBJ2-2; D possibly corresponds to TRBD2 (5 bases). Trimming took 5 bases from V and 5 from J, leaving 12 bases between them. The CDR3 spans 14 residues. Germline CDR1 and CDR2: LNHDA and SQIVND (reference sequence). Here the CDR3 reads CASSQARATGELFF. CDR3 DNA: TGTGCCAGTAGTCAGGCGCGGGCTACCGGGGAGCTGTTTTTT. Drawing the rest from reference TRBV19 and TRBJ2-2, the complete variable domain is DGGITQSPKYLFRKEGQNVTLSCEQNLNHDAMYWYRQDPGQGLRLIYYSQIVNDFQKGDIAEGYSVSREKKESFPLTVTSAQKNPTAFYLCASSQARATGELFFGEGSRLTVL.

In its sample, this clone was seen once. The chain has TRBV20-1 and TRBJ1-3; no clear D gene. This CDR3 has 11 residues. Germline CDR1 DFQATT, CDR2 SNEGSKA (reference sequence). Trimming removed 8 bases from V and 1 base from J, with 6 bases in between. The CDR3 nucleotides read TGCAGTTCCAGGTCTGGAAACACCATATATTTT. This encodes CSSRSGNTIYF.

The V and J genes are TRBV7-9 and TRBJ1-3; D gene ambiguous. The CDR3 length is 14 residues. V lost 1 base and J lost 0, with 4 bases in between. The germline V gene has CDR1 SEHNR and CDR2 FQNEAQ (reference sequence). In nucleotides, the CDR3 is TGTGCCAGCAGCTTAGTTCACTCTGGAAACACCATATATTTT. It translates to CASSLVHSGNTIYF.

The CDR3 is CASSLVGASGNTIYF. The CDR3 DNA follows: TGTGCCAGCAGCTTAGTGGGAGCGTCCGGAAACACCATATATTTT. V usage is TRBV11-2 and J usage is TRBJ1-3; D call uncertain. Trimming took off 1 base at V and 4 bases at J, with 11 bases between the two ends. The CDR3 runs 15 residues. The V gene's germline CDR1 is SGHAT and CDR2 FQNNGV.

The J gene is TRBJ1-6, the V gene TRBV6-5; tentative D call: TRBD1 (6 bases). The V gene's germline CDR1 is MNHEY and CDR2 SVGAGI. The CDR3 extends over 15 amino acids. V gave up 6 bases and J gave up 7 bases, with 16 bases separating them. CDR3 sequence reads: CASSQGSETNSPLHF. CDR3 coding DNA: TGTGCCAGCAGCCAGGGGTCAGAGACCAATTCACCCCTCCACTTT.

In its sample, this clone was seen a few times. The rearrangement links TRBV29-1 to TRBJ1-1; TRBD1 aligns across 7 bases. The CDR3 sequence is 12 residues long. V dropped 3 bases and J dropped 8; count of bases not matched to a gene: 6. Germline CDR1 and CDR2: SQVTM and ANQGSEA. CDR3 in amino acids: CSVDRGADEAFF. In DNA, the CDR3 is TGCAGCGTTGACAGGGGGGCGGACGAAGCTTTCTTT.

In nucleotides, the CDR3 is TGTGCCAGCTCACCACCGGGACTAGCGAGCAGCACAGATACGCAGTATTTT. Its protein is CASSPPGLASSTDTQYF. The chain links TRBV18 to TRBJ2-3; TRBD2 matches 10 bases. Per germline, CDR1 KGHSH and CDR2 LQKENI. This CDR3 has 17 residues. The V gene end was trimmed by 0 bases and the J gene end by 0 bases; junction bases not matched to a gene: 3.

The V gene is TRBV27, the J gene TRBJ1-2, with 8 nucleotides matching TRBD1. CDR3 size: 16 residues. Germline V gene lookup returns CDR1 MNHEY and CDR2 SMNVEV (reference sequence). The V and J ends lost 1 base and 0 bases, in that order; junction bases with no gene match: 4. CDR3 sequence: CASSLLGTGSNYGYTF. CDR3 bases: TGTGCCAGCAGTTTATTGGGGACAGGATCTAACTATGGCTACACCTTC.

The rearrangement uses TRBV28 and TRBJ1-2, with 12 bases aligning to TRBD1. With 7 bases clipped from V and 5 bases from J, the junction kept 5 bases outside the gene matches. There are 14 residues in the CDR3. CDR1 MDHEN and CDR2 SYDVKM come from the germline V gene. The CDR3 DNA reads as TGTGCCAGCACTGGGGGACAGGGGGCATATGGCTACACCTTC. This encodes CASTGGQGAYGYTF.

V usage is TRBV3-1 (or the pseudogene TRBV3-2) and J usage is TRBJ1-1; no reliable D call. CDR1 and CDR2 from the germline V gene are LGHDT and YNNKEL (reference sequence). V gave up 1 base and J gave up 5 bases, with 5 bases separating them. CDR3 length: 12 amino acids. CDR3 region: CASSQVTTEAFF. The CDR3 DNA reads as TGTGCCAGCAGCCAAGTCACAACTGAAGCTTTCTTT.

The chain uses TRBV3-1 (or the pseudogene TRBV3-2) and TRBJ1-2; D gene ambiguous. The CDR3 has 16 residues. Germline lookup yields CDR1 LGHDT and CDR2 YNNKEL (reference sequence). V was clipped by 1 base and J by 4 bases, with 16 bases between them. In nucleotides, the CDR3 is TGTGCCAGCAGCCAAGCACAAGCCTTTCGCGGCTATGGCTACACCTTC. It is translated as CASSQAQAFRGYGYTF.

The chain uses TRBV4-1 and TRBJ1-6; 8 bases fit TRBD1. The CDR3 sequence is 15 residues long. Trimming removed 1 base from V and 7 bases from J; junction bases left unmatched: 3. Germline V gives CDR1 MGHRA, CDR2 YSYEKL. The chain's CDR3 is CASSQADRDNSPLHF. For the CDR3, the DNA is TGCGCCAGCAGCCAAGCGGACAGGGACAATTCACCCCTCCACTTT.

This rearrangement joins TRBV24-1 to TRBJ1-2; D ambiguous. From germline, CDR1 is KGHDR and CDR2 SFDVKD. The CDR3 length is 12 residues. The V end lost 3 bases, the J end lost 4 bases, and 5 bases lay between the germline ends. The CDR3 DNA follows: TGTGCCACCAGTGATCAATTCTATGGCTACACCTTC. Encoded protein: CATSDQFYGYTF.

The genes are TRBV6-4 and TRBJ1-2; 10 bases are shared with TRBD1. There are 19 residues in the CDR3. V shed 0 bases and J 4 bases; nucleotides not matched to a gene: 14. Germline values: CDR1 MRHNA, CDR2 SNTAGT. The CDR3 is CASSDSPGSTGGEGYGYTF. The CDR3, as DNA: TGTGCCAGCAGTGACTCTCCTGGGTCGACAGGGGGCGAGGGCTATGGCTACACCTTC.

The gene calls are TRBV6-6 and TRBJ2-1; 7 nucleotides line up with TRBD1. CDR1 and CDR2 from the germline V gene are MNHNY and SVGAGI (reference sequence). The CDR3 loop spans 14 amino acids. V lost 6 bases and J lost 5; bases outside the gene matches: 7. The CDR3 coding sequence is TGTGCCAGCAGACAGGGACAGAGAGACAATGAGCAGTTCTTC. It specifies CASRQGQRDNEQFF.

The chain combines TRBV30 with TRBJ1-2; unclear D gene. From germline, CDR1 is GTSNPN and CDR2 SVGIG (reference sequence). This CDR3 region has 11 residues. The V end lost 4 bases, the J end lost 0 bases, and 3 bases lay between the germline ends. The CDR3 nucleotides are TGTGCCTGGACAGCTAACTATGGCTACACCTTC. This sequence encodes CAWTANYGYTF.

The chain combines TRBV19 with TRBJ1-2, with D perhaps matching TRBD1 (6 bases). This CDR3 spans 14 amino acids. Germline CDR1 reads LNHDA; CDR2 reads SQIVND (reference sequence). The V gene lost 1 base and the J gene lost 2 bases, with 8 bases spanning the gap. DNA of the CDR3: TGTGCCAGTAGTATAGGGACAGCGAACTATGGCTACACCTTC. Residues: CASSIGTANYGYTF.

The chain has TRBV5-1 and TRBJ2-2; 8 bases are a match to TRBD1. V shed 3 bases and J 4 bases; nucleotides not matched to a gene: 5. This CDR3 is 15 amino acids long. Germline V lookup: CDR1 SGHRS, CDR2 YFSETQ. The CDR3 here is CASSSGTGSTGELFF. CDR3 DNA sequence: TGCGCCAGCAGCTCCGGGACAGGTTCCACCGGGGAGCTGTTTTTT.

J is TRBJ1-2 and V is TRBV5-1, with 7 bases lining up with TRBD1. The CDR3 consists of 13 residues. Trimming removed 0 bases from V and 4 bases from J; junction bases left unmatched: 0. CDR1 is SGHRS and CDR2 is YFSETQ in the germline V gene. CDR3 amino acids: CASSLAGGYGYTF. CDR3 nucleotides: TGCGCCAGCAGCTTGGCAGGGGGCTATGGCTACACCTTC.

The V and J genes are TRBV9 and TRBJ1-2; TRBD1 might be the D (5 bases). The V end lost 3 bases, the J end lost 8 bases, and 17 bases lay between the germline ends. There are 14 residues in the CDR3. The germline CDR1 and CDR2 sequences are SGDLS and YYNGEE. The CDR3 DNA follows: TGTGCCAGCAGCGCTAACGCGGGGGGGGAAGGCTACACCTTC. Residues: CASSANAGGEGYTF. The entire variable domain, with the rest obtained from reference TRBV9 and TRBJ1-2, is as follows: DSGVTQTPKHLITATGQRVTLRCSPRSGDLSVYWYQQSLDQGLQFLIQYYNGEERAKGNILERFSAQQFPDLHSELNLSSLELGDSALYFCASSANAGGEGYTFGSGTRLTVV.

The gene calls are TRBV19 and TRBJ2-3, with a tentative D call TRBD2 (6 bases). V was trimmed by 5 bases and J by 3 bases, leaving 15 bases between them. There are 15 residues in the CDR3. Germline CDR1 and CDR2: LNHDA and SQIVND (reference sequence). CDR3 region: CASSPGTRRTDTQYF. For the CDR3, the DNA is TGTGCCAGTAGTCCCGGGACTCGGAGGACAGATACGCAGTATTTT.

A note on this clone: Other DNA sequences in the sample encode the same CDR3. The chain couples TRBV5-1 to TRBJ2-7; 8 bases line up with TRBD2. The CDR3 is 13 residues long. Per the germline V gene, CDR1 is SGHRS and CDR2 is YFSETQ. The trim removed 2 bases at V and 4 bases at J, leaving 2 bases unmatched. The CDR3 DNA reads TGCGCCAGCAGCTTATCGGGAGGGTACGAGCAGTACTTC. Translated: CASSLSGGYEQYF.

This chain links TRBV5-1 with TRBJ1-6, with unresolved D. There are 19 residues in the CDR3. The V end was cut by 0 bases, the J end by 5 bases, with 21 bases between. Germline V gives CDR1 SGHRS, CDR2 YFSETQ. This CDR3 reads CASSLGAGILQINNSPLHF. CDR3 DNA sequence: TGCGCCAGCAGCTTGGGGGCGGGAATCCTCCAGATCAATAATTCACCCCTCCACTTT.

This chain joins TRBV15 and TRBJ2-3; D possibly corresponds to TRBD2 (6 bases). Germline values: CDR1 LNHNV, CDR2 YYDKDF (reference sequence). The CDR3 is made up of 14 amino acids. V dropped 7 bases and J dropped 1 base, with 12 bases sitting between them. The chain's CDR3 is CATNSGFGTDTQYF. For the CDR3, the DNA is TGTGCCACCAATAGCGGCTTCGGCACAGATACGCAGTATTTT.

This chain connects TRBV3-1 (or the pseudogene TRBV3-2) to TRBJ2-1, with TRBD2 matching over 16 bases. Germline values: CDR1 LGHDT, CDR2 YNNKEL (reference sequence). The length of the CDR3 is 17 residues. V dropped 4 bases and J dropped 7; count of bases not matched to a gene: 7. CDR3 protein: CASSRGTSGRASNEQFF. CDR3 coding DNA: TGTGCCAGCAGCCGAGGGACTAGCGGGAGGGCCTCGAATGAGCAGTTCTTC.